This passage covers 29 T cell receptor beta chains from one sample sequenced in a study of OX40 agonist ivuxolimab in advanced cancers. Clones were sequenced by immunoSEQ multiplex PCR, and TCRdb holds only the in-frame ones, with some missing. The sample shows roughly 70,000 clones, about four fifths of them seen only once. The specimen comprised CD4+ or CD8+ T cells sorted from blood, sampled in a trial of the OX40 agonist ivuxolimab. The receptors were gathered from an adult with an advanced solid tumor such as melanoma, head and neck, liver or kidney cancer.

This chain connects TRBV5-1 to TRBJ2-5; 9 nucleotides line up with TRBD1. Germline-derived CDR1 and CDR2 are SGHRS and YFSETQ. The CDR3 is 14 amino acids. V lost 4 bases and J lost 4; bases outside the gene matches: 5. The CDR3 reads CASSTRDRAETQYF. The DNA for the CDR3 is TGCGCCAGCAGCACAAGGGACAGGGCAGAGACCCAGTACTTC.

V usage is TRBV23-1 and J usage is TRBJ1-6; D uncertain. TRBV23-1 is marked as an open reading frame, function uncertain. Trimming pared 8 bases from V and 7 bases from J, leaving 18 bases between. The CDR3 is made up of 15 amino acids. The CDR3 DNA sequence: TGCGCCAGCCCTGCTGAACGGGTTGGCAATTCACCCCTCCACTTT. Amino acid sequence: CASPAERVGNSPLHF.

The V and J genes are TRBV7-8 and TRBJ2-5; D is uncertain. Germline CDR1 SGHVS, CDR2 FQNEAQ. V lost 2 bases and J lost 5, with 9 bases in between. CDR3 length: 13 residues. CDR3 DNA sequence: TGTGCCAGCAGCTTATTGGACGGGGAGACCCAGTACTTC. As protein: CASSLLDGETQYF.

The sample holds one count of this clone. The CDR3 nucleotides read TGTGCCAGCACAATTAGGGACCGCACTCCGGGTGGCTACACCTTC. This translates into CASTIRDRTPGGYTF. The chain has TRBV6-1 and TRBJ1-2; perhaps TRBD1 as D (5 bases). CDR3 length equals 15 residues. Per the germline V gene, CDR1 is MNHNS and CDR2 is SASEGT. The germline V and J ends were trimmed by 7 bases and 7 bases, with 22 bases remaining between them.

The V call is TRBV5-4, the J call TRBJ1-4; 9 bases are shared with TRBD1. V lost 2 bases to trimming and J lost 6 bases; unmatched junction nucleotides: 8. CDR3 size: 16 residues. The germline V gene encodes CDR1 SGHNT and CDR2 YYREEE (reference sequence). The chain's CDR3 is CASSLKTGGADEKLFF. The CDR3 bases are TGTGCCAGCAGCTTAAAAACAGGGGGCGCCGATGAAAAACTGTTTTTT. The entire variable domain, with the rest obtained from reference TRBV5-4 and TRBJ1-4, is as follows: ETGVTQSPTHLIKTRGQQVTLRCSSQSGHNTVSWYQQALGQGPQFIFQYYREEENGRGNFPPRFSGLQFPNYSSELNVNALELDDSALYLCASSLKTGGADEKLFFGSGTQLSVL.

The gene calls are TRBV6-5 and TRBJ2-2; D remains ambiguous. CDR1 is MNHEY, CDR2 SVGAGI, per germline. V lost 3 bases and J lost 0, with 8 bases in between. This CDR3 comprises 15 residues. The chain's CDR3 is CASSYSVTNTGELFF. The CDR3 DNA reads as TGTGCCAGCAGTTATTCCGTTACGAACACCGGGGAGCTGTTTTTT.

The sample holds one count of this clone. The chain uses TRBV4-1 and TRBJ2-5; D uncertain. The CDR3 is 14 residues long. Germline assignment: CDR1 MGHRA and CDR2 YSYEKL. Trimming removed 0 bases at V and 2 bases at J, with 7 bases between. CDR3 in DNA: TGCGCCAGCAGCCAAGATCCAGGTCAAGAGACCCAGTACTTC. Its translation: CASSQDPGQETQYF.

The rearrangement uses TRBV7-9 and TRBJ1-3; 8 nucleotides align to TRBD1. The CDR3 sequence is 16 residues long. Germline V lookup: CDR1 SEHNR, CDR2 FQNEAQ (reference sequence). V dropped 5 bases and J dropped 0; count of bases not matched to a gene: 6. DNA for the CDR3: TGTGCCAGCAGCCCCGGACAGGGACTCTCTGGAAACACCATATATTTT. Its protein is CASSPGQGLSGNTIYF.

V and J are TRBV7-8 and TRBJ2-5; tentatively, D is TRBD1 (6 bases). The last part of the DNA fits TRBJ2-7 better; the J call may be wrong. Germline V gene data show CDR1 as SGHVS and CDR2 as FQNEAQ. The CDR3 has 13 amino acids. This CDR3 is CASSYRTDYEQYF. The CDR3, as DNA: TGTGCCAGCAGCTACCGGACAGATTACGAGCAGTACTTC.

The J gene is TRBJ1-4, the V gene TRBV28; possibly TRBD1 for D (5 bases). Deletions cut 7 bases from V and 5 bases from J, with 14 bases between. Germline V gives CDR1 MDHEN, CDR2 SYDVKM. This CDR3 has 14 residues. CDR3 loop: CASTPGSRNEKLFF. The CDR3 DNA follows: TGTGCCAGCACCCCAGGGAGCAGGAATGAAAAACTGTTTTTT.

J is TRBJ2-7 and V is TRBV6-6, with 7 bases that match TRBD1. The germline CDR1 and CDR2 sequences are MNHNY and SVGAGI (reference sequence). V was pared by 5 bases and J by 2 bases, with 6 bases of the junction left unmatched. The CDR3 is 14 amino acids. The CDR3: CASSRAGTAYEQYF. The CDR3 DNA reads TGTGCCAGCAGTCGGGCCGGGACAGCCTACGAGCAGTACTTC.

This chain links TRBV28 with TRBJ1-2, with TRBD1 identical over 10 bases. CDR1 is MDHEN, CDR2 SYDVKM, per germline. The CDR3 runs 15 residues. V shed 5 bases and J 5 bases; nucleotides not matched to a gene: 8. In DNA form, the CDR3 reads TGTGCCAGCAGTCCCGGGACAGGGGTGACTTATGGCTACACCTTC. This translates into CASSPGTGVTYGYTF.

This clone was detected only once. The chain is built from TRBV6-4 and TRBJ2-1; 7 nucleotides agree with TRBD1. This CDR3 has 18 residues. The V gene's germline CDR1 is MRHNA and CDR2 SNTAGT. After removal of 0 bases from V and 3 bases from J, the junction contained 11 bases not matched to a gene. CDR3 amino acids: CASSDSPGGSSYYNEQFF. As DNA, the CDR3 is TGTGCCAGCAGTGACTCTCCAGGGGGTTCGAGTTACTACAATGAGCAGTTCTTC.

The rearrangement uses TRBV18 and TRBJ2-3; 9 bases line up with TRBD2. The V gene's germline CDR1 is KGHSH and CDR2 LQKENI. Trimming cost V 8 bases and J 2 bases; bases outside gene matches: 11. This CDR3 has 16 residues. The CDR3 region has the DNA TGTGCCAGCGGGCTAACGGCGGGGGGGCCCACAGATACGCAGTATTTT. Translated, it gives CASGLTAGGPTDTQYF.

This clone occurred a few times. V and J are TRBV6-1 and TRBJ2-1, with 8 bases lining up with TRBD1. Germline V CDR1 and CDR2: MNHNS, SASEGT. This CDR3 region has 16 residues. V lost 0 bases to trimming and J lost 4 bases; unmatched junction nucleotides: 5. The CDR3 sequence: CASSEAVGQGYNEQFF. In DNA, the CDR3 is TGTGCCAGCAGTGAAGCTGTAGGACAGGGATACAATGAGCAGTTCTTC.

The rearrangement links TRBV5-1 to TRBJ2-3; D is ambiguous. The germline CDR1 and CDR2 sequences are SGHRS and YFSETQ. Trimming pared 0 bases from V and 2 bases from J, leaving 7 bases between. The CDR3 runs 14 residues. The CDR3, as DNA: TGCGCCAGCAGCTTGGCCTCATCCACAGATACGCAGTATTTT. Translated, it gives CASSLASSTDTQYF.

V and J are TRBV10-3 and TRBJ1-2, with D perhaps TRBD1 (6 bases). This CDR3 region has 13 residues. The germline V gene encodes CDR1 ENHRY and CDR2 SYGVKD. The V and J ends lost 7 bases and 1 base respectively, with 10 bases between them. The DNA for the CDR3 is TGTGCCATCACCGAGGGGGTTAACTATGGCTACACCTTC. The encoded protein is CAITEGVNYGYTF.

The chain uses TRBV6-5 and TRBJ1-2; D possibly corresponds to TRBD1 (5 bases). The CDR3 has 13 amino acids. V was shortened by 2 bases and J by 4 bases, with 8 bases between the two germline ends. The V gene's germline CDR1 is MNHEY and CDR2 SVGAGI. The CDR3 spells CASSYGDGYGYTF. CDR3 bases: TGTGCCAGCAGTTACGGGGACGGCTATGGCTACACCTTC.

This chain connects TRBV12-5 to TRBJ1-1; D is undetermined. The germline V gene encodes CDR1 LGHNT and CDR2 FRNRAP. V dropped 2 bases and J dropped 5 bases, with 6 bases sitting between them. This CDR3 is 12 amino acids long. This chain's CDR3 is CASGLSGTEAFF. The CDR3 region has the DNA TGTGCTAGTGGTTTGAGTGGAACTGAAGCTTTCTTT.

This clone came up once. V is TRBV27 and J is TRBJ2-1, with D perhaps assigned TRBD1 or TRBD2 (5 bases each). From germline, CDR1 is MNHEY and CDR2 SMNVEV (reference sequence). This CDR3 region has 16 residues. The V end lost 7 bases, the J end lost 4 bases, and 20 bases lay between the germline ends. CDR3 coding DNA: TGTGCCAGCAAGAAAGCCGGGACCGCTGGATACAATGAGCAGTTCTTC. It translates to CASKKAGTAGYNEQFF.

This chain uses TRBV9 with TRBJ1-3; D gene ambiguous. CDR1 SGDLS and CDR2 YYNGEE come from the germline V gene. V lost 8 bases and J 2 bases, leaving 8 bases between the germline ends. The CDR3 runs 12 residues. CDR3: CASKGAGNTIYF. In nucleotides, the CDR3 is TGTGCCAGTAAGGGTGCTGGAAACACCATATATTTT.

The chain employs TRBV6-1 and TRBJ2-1; D remains ambiguous. Between the trimmed V and J ends, which lost 0 bases and 0 bases, there was a span of 9 bases. This CDR3 has 16 amino acids. The germline V gene has CDR1 MNHNS and CDR2 SASEGT. CDR3: CASSEAQRGSYNEQFF. The CDR3 nucleotides are TGTGCCAGCAGTGAAGCGCAACGAGGCTCCTACAATGAGCAGTTCTTC.

In nucleotides, the CDR3 is TGTGCCAGCAGCCGTCGGCCAGCCGGACTGGTACTGTTTTTT. As protein: CASSRRPAGLVLFF. The V and J genes are TRBV7-2 and TRBJ1-4, with no clear D. CDR3 length: 14 amino acids. Between the trimmed V and J ends, which lost 5 bases and 13 bases, there was a span of 20 bases. Germline CDR1 and CDR2: SGHTA and FQGNSA.

The J gene is TRBJ1-3, the V gene TRBV5-8; no clear D. The CDR3 consists of 15 residues. V lost 0 bases and J 4 bases, leaving 11 bases between the germline ends. Per the germline V gene, CDR1 is SGHTS and CDR2 is YDEGEE. The CDR3 DNA is TGTGCCAGCAGCTTGGCCACGGGGTACGGAAACACCATATATTTT. Its translation: CASSLATGYGNTIYF.

V gene TRBV5-6 combines with J gene TRBJ1-5; D may be TRBD1 (6 bases). Germline CDR1 reads SGHDT; CDR2 reads YYEEEE. V lost 2 bases and J 5 bases, leaving 8 bases between the germline ends. The CDR3 spans 13 residues. CDR3 residues: CASSLQGDQPQHF. In nucleotides, the CDR3 is TGTGCCAGCAGCTTACAGGGAGATCAGCCCCAGCATTTT.

This chain joins TRBV7-2 and TRBJ2-3; 10 nucleotides match TRBD2. J gave up 4 bases and V 0 bases, and 4 bases lay outside the gene matches. Germline values: CDR1 SGHTA, CDR2 FQGNSA. The CDR3 is made up of 16 amino acids. CDR3 amino acids: CASSLASGGASDTQYF. DNA of the CDR3: TGTGCCAGCAGCTTAGCGAGCGGGGGGGCCTCAGATACGCAGTATTTT.

This clone was counted once. This chain links TRBV5-6 with TRBJ2-3; 16 nucleotides match TRBD2. The CDR3 runs 15 residues. Losses at the gene ends were 2 bases for V and 9 bases for J; bases not matched to a gene: 3. The germline gives CDR1 SGHDT, CDR2 YYEEEE. The CDR3 region is CASSFGTSGGETQYF. For the CDR3, the DNA is TGTGCCAGCAGCTTCGGGACTAGCGGGGGGGAGACGCAGTATTTT. The full variable domain, with the rest looked up from reference TRBV5-6 and TRBJ2-3, is DAGVTQSPTHLIKTRGQQVTLRCSPKSGHDTVSWYQQALGQGPQFIFQYYEEEERQRGNFPDRFSGHQFPNYSSELNVNALLLGDSALYLCASSFGTSGGETQYFGPGTRLTVL.

The sample holds one count of this clone. V and J are TRBV7-8 and TRBJ2-5, with 11 bases matching TRBD1. The DNA end favors TRBJ2-7, so the J call may be wrong. CDR3 length: 14 residues. Germline assignment: CDR1 SGHVS and CDR2 FQNEAQ. The CDR3 region is CASSRGTGGYEQYF. CDR3 coding DNA: TGTGCCAGCAGTCGCGGGACAGGGGGCTACGAGCAGTACTTC.

This rearrangement joins TRBV2 to TRBJ2-5; possibly TRBD2 for D (6 bases). The CDR3 spans 13 residues. CDR1 SNHLY and CDR2 FYNNEI come from the germline V gene. V lost 5 bases, J lost 5 bases, and 12 bases lay in between. CDR3 coding DNA: TGTGCCAGCAGTACTCAACGGGGGGAGACCCAGTACTTC. The encoded protein is CASSTQRGETQYF.